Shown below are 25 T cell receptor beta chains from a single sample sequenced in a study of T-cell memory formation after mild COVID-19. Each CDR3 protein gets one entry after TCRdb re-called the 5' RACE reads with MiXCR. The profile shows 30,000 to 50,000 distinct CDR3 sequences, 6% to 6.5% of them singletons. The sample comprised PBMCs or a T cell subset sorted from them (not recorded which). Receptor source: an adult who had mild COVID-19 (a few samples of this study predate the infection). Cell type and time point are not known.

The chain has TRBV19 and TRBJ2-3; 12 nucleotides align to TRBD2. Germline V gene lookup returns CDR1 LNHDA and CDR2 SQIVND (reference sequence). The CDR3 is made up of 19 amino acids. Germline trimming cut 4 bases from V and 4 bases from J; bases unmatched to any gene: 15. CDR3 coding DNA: TGTGCCAGTAGTAAGCGTAGGGTTGGGACTAGCGGGCCTCCAGATACGCAGTATTTT. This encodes CASSKRRVGTSGPPDTQYF.

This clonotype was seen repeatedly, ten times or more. The CDR3 loop reads CATSDHKGPPYEQYF. The CDR3 DNA sequence: TGTGCCACCAGTGATCACAAGGGACCACCCTACGAGCAGTACTTC. V is TRBV24-1 and J is TRBJ2-7, with D perhaps assigned TRBD1 or TRBD2 (5 bases each). Deletions cut 3 bases from V and 2 bases from J, with 13 bases between. The CDR3 extends over 15 amino acids. Germline-derived CDR1 and CDR2 are KGHDR and SFDVKD.

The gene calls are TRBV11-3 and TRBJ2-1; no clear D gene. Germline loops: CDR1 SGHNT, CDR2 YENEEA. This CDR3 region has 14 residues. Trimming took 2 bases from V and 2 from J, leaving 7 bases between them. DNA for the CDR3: TGTGCCAGCAGCTTACAGGAAACCTACAATGAGCAGTTCTTC. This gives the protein CASSLQETYNEQFF.

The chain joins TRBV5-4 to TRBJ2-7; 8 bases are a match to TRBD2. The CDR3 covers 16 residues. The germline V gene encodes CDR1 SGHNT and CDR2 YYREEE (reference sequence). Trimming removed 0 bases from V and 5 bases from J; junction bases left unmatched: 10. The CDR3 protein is CASSLVRGRPANEQYF. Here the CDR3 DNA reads TGTGCCAGCAGCTTGGTTCGCGGGAGGCCGGCCAACGAGCAGTACTTC. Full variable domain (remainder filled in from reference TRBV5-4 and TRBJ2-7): ETGVTQSPTHLIKTRGQQVTLRCSSQSGHNTVSWYQQALGQGPQFIFQYYREEENGRGNFPPRFSGLQFPNYSSELNVNALELDDSALYLCASSLVRGRPANEQYFGPGTRLTVT.

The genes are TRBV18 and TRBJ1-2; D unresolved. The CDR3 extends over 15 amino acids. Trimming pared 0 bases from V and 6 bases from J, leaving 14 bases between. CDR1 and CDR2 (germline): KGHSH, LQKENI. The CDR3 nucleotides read TGTGCCAGCTCACCACCGACCAGCCAGACCAATGGCTACACCTTC. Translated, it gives CASSPPTSQTNGYTF.

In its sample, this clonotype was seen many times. The CDR3 region has the DNA TGTGCCAGCAGCCCTGTCCGGCTGGCGAACACCGGGGAGCTGTTTTTT. Translation gives CASSPVRLANTGELFF. The V call is TRBV2, the J call TRBJ2-2; D uncertain. V lost 6 bases and J 0 bases, leaving 14 bases between the germline ends. The CDR3 is 16 residues long. Germline V lookup: CDR1 SNHLY, CDR2 FYNNEI. Looking up the rest from reference TRBV2 and TRBJ2-2 gives the full variable domain: EPEVTQTPSHQVTQMGQEVILRCVPISNHLYFYWYRQILGQKVEFLVSFYNNEISEKSEIFDDQFSVERPDGSNFTLKIRSTKLEDSAMYFCASSPVRLANTGELFFGEGSRLTVL.

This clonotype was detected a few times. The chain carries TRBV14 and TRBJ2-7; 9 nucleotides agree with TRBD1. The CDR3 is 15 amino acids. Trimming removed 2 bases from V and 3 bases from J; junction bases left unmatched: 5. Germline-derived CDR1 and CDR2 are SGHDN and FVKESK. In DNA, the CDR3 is TGTGCCAGCAGCCAACCGAAGACAGGGGGCTACGAGCAGTACTTC. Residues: CASSQPKTGGYEQYF.

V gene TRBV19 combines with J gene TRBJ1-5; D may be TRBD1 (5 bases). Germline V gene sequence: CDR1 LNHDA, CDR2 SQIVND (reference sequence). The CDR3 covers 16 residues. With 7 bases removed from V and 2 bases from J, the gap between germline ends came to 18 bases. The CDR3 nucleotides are TGTGCCAGTAACGACCCTTTGGGGCTGGGCAATCAGCCCCAGCATTTT. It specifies CASNDPLGLGNQPQHF.

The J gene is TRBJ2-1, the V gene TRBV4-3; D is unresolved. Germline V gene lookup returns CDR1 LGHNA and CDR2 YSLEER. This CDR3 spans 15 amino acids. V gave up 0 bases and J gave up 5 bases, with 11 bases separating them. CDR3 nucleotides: TGCGCCAGCAGCCAAGATTACTTTAGAGACAATGAGCAGTTCTTC. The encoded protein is CASSQDYFRDNEQFF.

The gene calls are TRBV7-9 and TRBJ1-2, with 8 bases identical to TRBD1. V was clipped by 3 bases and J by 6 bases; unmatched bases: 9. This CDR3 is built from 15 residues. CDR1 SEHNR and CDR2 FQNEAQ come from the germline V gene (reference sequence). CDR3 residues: CASSFTSGQGDGYTF. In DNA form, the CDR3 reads TGTGCCAGCAGCTTCACCTCCGGACAGGGCGATGGCTACACCTTC. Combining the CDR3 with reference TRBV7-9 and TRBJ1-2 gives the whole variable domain DTGVSQNPRHKITKRGQNVTFRCDPISEHNRLYWYRQTLGQGPEFLTYFQNEAQLEKSRLLSDRFSAERPKGSFSTLEIQRTEQGDSAMYLCASSFTSGQGDGYTFGSGTRLTVV.

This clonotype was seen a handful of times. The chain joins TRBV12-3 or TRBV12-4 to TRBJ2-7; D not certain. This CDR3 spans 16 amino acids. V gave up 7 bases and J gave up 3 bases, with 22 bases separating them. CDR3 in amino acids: CASIRGMDLRSYEQYF. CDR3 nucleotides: TGTGCCAGCATCCGAGGTATGGACCTCCGAAGCTACGAGCAGTACTTC.

This CDR3 reads CASTASGGGSTEAFF. In DNA, the CDR3 is TGTGCCAGCACCGCATCGGGGGGGGGTAGCACTGAAGCTTTCTTT. The chain is built from TRBV7-2 and TRBJ1-1, with D maybe TRBD1 (5 bases). V shed 7 bases and J shed 4 bases, with 19 bases lying between them. CDR1 is SGHTA, CDR2 FQGNSA, per germline. CDR3 length equals 15 residues.

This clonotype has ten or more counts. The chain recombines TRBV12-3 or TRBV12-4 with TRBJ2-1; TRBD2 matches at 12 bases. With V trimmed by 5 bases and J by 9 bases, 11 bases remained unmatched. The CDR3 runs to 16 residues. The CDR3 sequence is CASSPRRLAGVIEQFF. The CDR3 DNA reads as TGTGCCAGCAGTCCCCGACGACTAGCGGGAGTAATTGAGCAGTTCTTC.

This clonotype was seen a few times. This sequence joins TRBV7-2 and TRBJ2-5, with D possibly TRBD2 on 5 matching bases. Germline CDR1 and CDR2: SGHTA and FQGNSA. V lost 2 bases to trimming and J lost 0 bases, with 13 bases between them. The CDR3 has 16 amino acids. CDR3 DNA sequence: TGTGCCAGCAGCTTAAGAGGTCGCGGGTACCAAGAGACCCAGTACTTC. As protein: CASSLRGRGYQETQYF.

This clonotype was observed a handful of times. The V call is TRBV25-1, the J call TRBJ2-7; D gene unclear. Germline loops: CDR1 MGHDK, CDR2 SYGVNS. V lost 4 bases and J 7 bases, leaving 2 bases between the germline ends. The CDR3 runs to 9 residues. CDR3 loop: CASSGEQYF. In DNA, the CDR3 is TGTGCCAGCAGTGGAGAGCAGTACTTC.

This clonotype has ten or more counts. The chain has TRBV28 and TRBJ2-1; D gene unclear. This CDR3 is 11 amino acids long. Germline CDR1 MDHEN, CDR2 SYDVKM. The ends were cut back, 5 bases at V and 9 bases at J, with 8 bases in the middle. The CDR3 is CASSKLREQFF. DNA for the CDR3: TGTGCCAGCAGTAAGCTCCGTGAGCAGTTCTTC.

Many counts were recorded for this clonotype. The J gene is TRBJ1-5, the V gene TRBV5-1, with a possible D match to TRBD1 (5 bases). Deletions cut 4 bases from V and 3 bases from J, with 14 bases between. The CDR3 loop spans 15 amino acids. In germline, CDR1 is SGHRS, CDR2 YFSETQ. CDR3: CASSPSDRTNQPQHF. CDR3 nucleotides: TGCGCCAGCAGCCCGTCTGACAGAACCAATCAGCCCCAGCATTTT. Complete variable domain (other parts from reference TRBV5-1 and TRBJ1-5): KAGVTQTPRYLIKTRGQQVTLSCSPISGHRSVSWYQQTPGQGLQFLFEYFSETQRNKGNFPGRFSGRQFSNSRSEMNVSTLELGDSALYLCASSPSDRTNQPQHFGDGTRLSIL.

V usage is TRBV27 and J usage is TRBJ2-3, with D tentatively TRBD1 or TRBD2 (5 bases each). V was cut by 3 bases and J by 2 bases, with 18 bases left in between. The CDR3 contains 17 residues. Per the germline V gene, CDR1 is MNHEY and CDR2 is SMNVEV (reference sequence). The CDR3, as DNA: TGTGCCAGCAGTTTCCCGGGACCCTATCGAACCACAGATACGCAGTATTTT. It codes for CASSFPGPYRTTDTQYF.

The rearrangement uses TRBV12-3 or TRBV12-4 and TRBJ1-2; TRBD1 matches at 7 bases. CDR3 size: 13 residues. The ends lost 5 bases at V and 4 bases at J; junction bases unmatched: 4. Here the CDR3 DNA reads TGTGCCAGCAGTGCGGGACAGTCCTATGGCTACACCTTC. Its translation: CASSAGQSYGYTF.

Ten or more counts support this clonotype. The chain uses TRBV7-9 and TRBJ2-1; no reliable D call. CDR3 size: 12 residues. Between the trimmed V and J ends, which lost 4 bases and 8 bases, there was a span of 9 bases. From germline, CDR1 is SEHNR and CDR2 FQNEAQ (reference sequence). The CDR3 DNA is TGTGCCAGCAGCTGGGAATTCCATGAGCAGTTCTTC. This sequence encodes CASSWEFHEQFF.

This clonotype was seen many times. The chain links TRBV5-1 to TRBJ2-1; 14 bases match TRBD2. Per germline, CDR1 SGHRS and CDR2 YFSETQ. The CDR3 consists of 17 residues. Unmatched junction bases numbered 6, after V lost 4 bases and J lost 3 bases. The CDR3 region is CASSHTGLAGVYNEQFF. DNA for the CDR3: TGCGCCAGCAGCCATACGGGACTAGCGGGGGTCTACAATGAGCAGTTCTTC.

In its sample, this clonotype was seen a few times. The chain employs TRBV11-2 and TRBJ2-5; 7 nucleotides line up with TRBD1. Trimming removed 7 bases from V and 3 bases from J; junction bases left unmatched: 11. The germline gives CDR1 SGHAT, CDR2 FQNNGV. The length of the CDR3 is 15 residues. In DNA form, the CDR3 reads TGTGCCAGCACTGACGGTGGGACAGAGAAAGAGACCCAGTACTTC. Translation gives CASTDGGTEKETQYF.

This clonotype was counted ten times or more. This chain's CDR3 is CASSERGGRSDTQYF. CDR3 coding DNA: TGTGCCAGCAGCGAGCGGGGGGGCCGTTCAGATACGCAGTATTTT. V and J are TRBV7-6 and TRBJ2-3, with 10 bases lining up with TRBD2. Germline CDR1 SGHVS, CDR2 FNYEAQ. CDR3 length: 15 amino acids. The V gene end was trimmed by 5 bases and the J gene end by 4 bases; junction bases not matched to a gene: 6.

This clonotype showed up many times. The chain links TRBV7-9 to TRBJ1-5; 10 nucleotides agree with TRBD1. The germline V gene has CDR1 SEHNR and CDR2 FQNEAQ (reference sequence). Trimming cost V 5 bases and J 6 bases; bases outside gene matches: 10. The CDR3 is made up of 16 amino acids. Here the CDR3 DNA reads TGTGCCAGCAGCCGGGGACGGGACAGGGGAGGTCAGCCCCAGCATTTT. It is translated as CASSRGRDRGGQPQHF. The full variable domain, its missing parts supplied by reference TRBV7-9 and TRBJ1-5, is DTGVSQNPRHKITKRGQNVTFRCDPISEHNRLYWYRQTLGQGPEFLTYFQNEAQLEKSRLLSDRFSAERPKGSFSTLEIQRTEQGDSAMYLCASSRGRDRGGQPQHFGDGTRLSIL.

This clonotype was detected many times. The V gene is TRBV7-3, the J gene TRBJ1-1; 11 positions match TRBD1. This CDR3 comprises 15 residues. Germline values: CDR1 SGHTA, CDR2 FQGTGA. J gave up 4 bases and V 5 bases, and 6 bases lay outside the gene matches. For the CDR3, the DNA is TGTGCCAGCAGCCCGACCGGGACAGGGGGCACTGAAGCTTTCTTT. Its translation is CASSPTGTGGTEAFF. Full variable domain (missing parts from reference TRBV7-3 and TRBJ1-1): GAGVSQTPSNKVTEKGKYVELRCDPISGHTALYWYRQSLGQGPEFLIYFQGTGAADDSGLPNDRFFAVRPEGSVSTLKIQRTERGDSAVYLCASSPTGTGGTEAFFGQGTRLTVV.